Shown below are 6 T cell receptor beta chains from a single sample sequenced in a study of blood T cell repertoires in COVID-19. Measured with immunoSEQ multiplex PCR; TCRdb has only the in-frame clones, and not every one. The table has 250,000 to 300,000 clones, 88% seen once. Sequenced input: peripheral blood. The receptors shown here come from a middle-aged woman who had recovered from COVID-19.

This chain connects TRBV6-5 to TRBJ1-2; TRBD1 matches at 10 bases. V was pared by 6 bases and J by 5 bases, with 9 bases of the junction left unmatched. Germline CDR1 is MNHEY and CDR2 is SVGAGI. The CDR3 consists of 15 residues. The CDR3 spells CASSMGTGAGYGYTF. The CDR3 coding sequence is TGTGCCAGCAGCATGGGGACAGGGGCCGGTTATGGCTACACCTTC.

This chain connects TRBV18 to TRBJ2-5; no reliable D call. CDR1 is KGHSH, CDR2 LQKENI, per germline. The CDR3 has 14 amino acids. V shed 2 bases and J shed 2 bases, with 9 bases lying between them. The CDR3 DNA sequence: TGTGCCAGCTCACCAGCGGCCGTTCAAGAGACCCAGTACTTC. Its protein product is CASSPAAVQETQYF.

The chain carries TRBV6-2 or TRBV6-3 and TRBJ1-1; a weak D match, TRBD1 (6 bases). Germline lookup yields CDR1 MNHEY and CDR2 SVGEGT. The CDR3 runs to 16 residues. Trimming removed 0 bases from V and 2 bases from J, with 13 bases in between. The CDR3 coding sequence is TGTGCCAGCAGTTACTCCTTGGGGACACCTAACACTGAAGCTTTCTTT. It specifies CASSYSLGTPNTEAFF.

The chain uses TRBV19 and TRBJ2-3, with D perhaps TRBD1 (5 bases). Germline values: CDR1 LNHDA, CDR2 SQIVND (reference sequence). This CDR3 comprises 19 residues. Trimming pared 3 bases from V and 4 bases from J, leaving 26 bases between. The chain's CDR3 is CASSMSWAGQIVTPDTQYF. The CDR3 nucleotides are TGTGCCAGTAGTATGTCGTGGGCAGGGCAAATCGTTACCCCAGATACGCAGTATTTT. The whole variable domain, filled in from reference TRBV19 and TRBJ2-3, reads DGGITQSPKYLFRKEGQNVTLSCEQNLNHDAMYWYRQDPGQGLRLIYYSQIVNDFQKGDIAEGYSVSREKKESFPLTVTSAQKNPTAFYLCASSMSWAGQIVTPDTQYFGPGTRLTVL.

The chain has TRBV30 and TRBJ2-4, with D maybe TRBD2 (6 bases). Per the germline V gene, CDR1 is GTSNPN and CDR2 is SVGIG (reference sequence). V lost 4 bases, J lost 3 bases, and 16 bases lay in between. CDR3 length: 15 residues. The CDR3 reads CAWNGWEAGKNIQYF. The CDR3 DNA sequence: TGTGCCTGGAACGGGTGGGAAGCGGGCAAAAACATTCAGTACTTC.

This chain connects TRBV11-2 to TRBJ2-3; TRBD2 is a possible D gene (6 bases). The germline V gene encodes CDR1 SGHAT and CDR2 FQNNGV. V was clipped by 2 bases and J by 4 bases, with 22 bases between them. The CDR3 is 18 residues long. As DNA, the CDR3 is TGTGCCAGCAGCTTACCGTCGGGCAGGCCCCGCGGGGCAGATACGCAGTATTTT. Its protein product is CASSLPSGRPRGADTQYF.